These 24 T cell receptor beta chains were all obtained from the same sample, sequenced in a study of Ad26.COV2.S vaccination and SARS-CoV-2 variants. Produced via immunoSEQ multiplex PCR; TCRdb's table is partial and in-frame only. This table has roughly 300,000 clones, about 87% appearing once. Treatment in this sample: some 19 received Ad26.COV2.S at low or high dose, single or two shots; several received placebo; per-sample allocation not given. Specimen acquisition occurred on day 63 following the initial vaccine or placebo injection. Sample: peripheral blood, taken in a trial of Ad26.COV2.S vaccine versus placebo. The receptors originated from a person between 18 and 59 years old who received the Ad26.COV2.S COVID-19 vaccine or a placebo.

The chain has TRBV2 and TRBJ1-5; a weak D match, TRBD1 (6 bases). V gave up 6 bases and J gave up 0 bases, with 12 bases separating them. Looked up from germline, CDR1 is SNHLY and CDR2 is FYNNEI. This CDR3 has 15 amino acids. The CDR3, as DNA: TGTGCCAGCAGAGGAGGACAGTTTAGCAATCAGCCCCAGCATTTT. It encodes CASRGGQFSNQPQHF.

The sample holds a few counts of this clone. The J gene is TRBJ2-5, the V gene TRBV27, with D uncertain. Germline V CDR1 and CDR2: MNHEY, SMNVEV (reference sequence). The CDR3 sequence is 16 residues long. Trimming removed 5 bases at V and 0 bases at J, with 16 bases between. The CDR3 nucleotides read TGTGCCAGCAGTGCTCACTCAACAGAGTACCAAGAGACCCAGTACTTC. Translation gives CASSAHSTEYQETQYF.

V gene TRBV30 combines with J gene TRBJ2-7; a possible D gene is TRBD2 (5 bases). Trimming shortened V by 2 bases and J by 5 bases, and 16 bases separated the two germline ends. Germline V lookup: CDR1 GTSNPN, CDR2 SVGIG (reference sequence). CDR3 length equals 14 residues. The CDR3 DNA is TGTGCCTGGAGTCGAGCCGAAACGGGGAACGAGCAGTACTTC. Its protein is CAWSRAETGNEQYF.

The V and J genes are TRBV14 and TRBJ2-3, with D unresolved. Germline V lookup: CDR1 SGHDN, CDR2 FVKESK. The CDR3 loop spans 13 amino acids. Trimming removed 0 bases from V and 7 bases from J, with 8 bases in between. The CDR3 reads CASSQDYVYTQYF. The CDR3 DNA reads as TGTGCCAGCAGCCAAGATTACGTATATACGCAGTATTTT.

V and J are TRBV9 and TRBJ1-2; the D gene is possibly TRBD1 (6 bases). Germline CDR1 SGDLS, CDR2 YYNGEE. Trimming removed 0 bases at V and 3 bases at J, with 12 bases between. The CDR3 extends over 15 amino acids. The CDR3 loop reads CASSVGGGVDYGYTF. CDR3 in DNA: TGTGCCAGCAGCGTAGGAGGGGGGGTAGACTATGGCTACACCTTC.

The chain carries TRBV30 and TRBJ1-5; D may be TRBD1 (5 bases). The CDR3 runs 13 residues. Germline lookup yields CDR1 GTSNPN and CDR2 SVGIG (reference sequence). V lost 1 base and J 5 bases, leaving 9 bases between the germline ends. CDR3 sequence: CAWSGTTDQPQHF. The CDR3 DNA follows: TGTGCCTGGAGTGGGACAACTGATCAGCCCCAGCATTTT.

This rearrangement joins TRBV6-5 to TRBJ1-2, with D unclear. V was pared by 3 bases and J by 8 bases, with 16 bases between. Germline V gene sequence: CDR1 MNHEY, CDR2 SVGAGI. The CDR3 is made up of 14 amino acids. The CDR3 sequence: CASSYRGSGSGYTF. The CDR3 bases are TGTGCCAGCAGTTATCGAGGAAGCGGGAGCGGCTACACCTTC.

The genes are TRBV5-4 and TRBJ2-6, with D unclear. Per the germline V gene, CDR1 is SGHNT and CDR2 is YYREEE (reference sequence). The CDR3 sequence is 14 residues long. The V gene lost 5 bases and the J gene lost 2 bases, with 8 bases spanning the gap. In DNA, the CDR3 is TGTGCCAGCAGTCAGAGAACTGGGGCCAACGTCCTGACTTTC. As protein: CASSQRTGANVLTF.

The gene calls are TRBV3-1 (or the pseudogene TRBV3-2) and TRBJ1-4, with 9 bases that match TRBD1. Unmatched junction bases numbered 4, after V lost 4 bases and J lost 7 bases. This CDR3 has 14 residues. Looked up from germline, CDR1 is LGHDT and CDR2 is YNNKEL (reference sequence). The CDR3 here is CASSRGQGREKLFF. CDR3 coding DNA: TGTGCCAGCAGCCGCGGACAGGGGCGTGAAAAACTGTTTTTT.

The CDR3: CAISEGRTGGYEQYF. The DNA of the CDR3 is TGTGCCATCAGTGAAGGTAGGACAGGGGGCTACGAGCAGTACTTC. This chain uses TRBV10-3 with TRBJ2-7; 10 nucleotides align to TRBD1. Germline-derived CDR1 and CDR2 are ENHRY and SYGVKD. There are 15 residues in the CDR3. The V segment lost 3 bases and the J segment 3 bases; nucleotides outside the gene matches: 5.

DNA for the CDR3: TGTGCCAGCAGTTCCCTGGACTGGCAAGAGACCCAGTACTTC. Protein product: CASSSLDWQETQYF. This chain connects TRBV6-5 to TRBJ2-5, with a tentative D call TRBD2 (5 bases). The CDR3 has 14 residues. The germline V and J ends were trimmed by 4 bases and 2 bases, with 11 bases remaining between them. Germline loops: CDR1 MNHEY, CDR2 SVGAGI.

The V gene is TRBV7-3, the J gene TRBJ2-4, with D possibly matching TRBD2 (5 bases). Germline assignment: CDR1 SGHTA and CDR2 FQGTGA. There are 14 residues in the CDR3. V dropped 4 bases and J dropped 9 bases, with 16 bases sitting between them. This CDR3 is CASSSPVGESIQYF. CDR3 in DNA: TGTGCCAGCAGCTCCCCTGTCGGGGAAAGCATTCAGTACTTC.

The count of this clone is one. The chain couples TRBV10-3 to TRBJ2-3, with TRBD2 matching over 7 bases. Per the germline V gene, CDR1 is ENHRY and CDR2 is SYGVKD. V was pared by 0 bases and J by 2 bases, with 11 bases of the junction left unmatched. The CDR3 runs to 18 residues. The CDR3 sequence is CAISESKRASGTTDTQYF. CDR3 sequence (DNA): TGTGCCATCAGTGAGTCGAAGAGGGCTAGCGGAACCACAGATACGCAGTATTTT.

The chain is built from TRBV30 and TRBJ1-1; weak D call: TRBD1 (6 bases). From germline, CDR1 is GTSNPN and CDR2 SVGIG (reference sequence). This CDR3 is built from 14 residues. Trimming left V 4 bases short and J 11 bases short, with 23 bases between. CDR3 residues: CAWNSGTLDRYAFF. Written as DNA, the CDR3 is TGTGCCTGGAATAGCGGGACACTCGACCGGTACGCTTTCTTT.

The chain is built from TRBV6-5 and TRBJ2-3; 8 bases line up with TRBD1. Germline CDR1 reads MNHEY; CDR2 reads SVGAGI. With 6 bases clipped from V and 4 bases from J, the junction kept 6 bases outside the gene matches. The CDR3 is 14 residues long. The CDR3 DNA reads TGTGCCAGCAGAAATAACAGGGGGGCAGATACGCAGTATTTT. Translated, it gives CASRNNRGADTQYF.

The chain recombines TRBV29-1 with TRBJ2-7, with TRBD1 matching over 11 bases. J gave up 3 bases and V 7 bases, and 5 bases lay outside the gene matches. The CDR3 covers 13 residues. CDR1 is SQVTM, CDR2 ANQGSEA, per germline. The CDR3 here is CSAGQGVNYEQYF. The CDR3 coding sequence is TGCAGCGCGGGACAGGGGGTTAACTACGAGCAGTACTTC.

This clone was recorded only once. The V call is TRBV7-2, the J call TRBJ2-7; weak D call: TRBD1 (6 bases). This CDR3 comprises 14 residues. The germline gives CDR1 SGHTA, CDR2 FQGNSA. Trimming took off 5 bases at V and 7 bases at J, with 18 bases between the two ends. DNA for the CDR3: TGTGCCAGCAGCCCCAGCGGACAGTTGGGTGAGCAGTACTTC. It yields the protein CASSPSGQLGEQYF.

The gene calls are TRBV6-2 or TRBV6-3 and TRBJ1-2; perhaps TRBD1 as D (6 bases). The V gene's germline CDR1 is MNHEY and CDR2 SVGEGT. V was trimmed by 2 bases and J by 5 bases, leaving 15 bases between them. The CDR3 runs 15 residues. Here the CDR3 reads CASSYPRTALYGYTF. The CDR3 coding sequence is TGTGCCAGCAGTTACCCACGGACAGCTTTGTATGGCTACACCTTC.

Here the CDR3 reads CASALGGEGEKLFF. CDR3 in DNA: TGTGCCAGCGCGCTCGGGGGCGAAGGTGAAAAACTGTTTTTT. The chain employs TRBV9 and TRBJ1-4; a possible D gene is TRBD1 (6 bases). The CDR3 contains 14 residues. Between the trimmed V and J ends, which lost 7 bases and 7 bases, there was a span of 17 bases. The V gene's germline CDR1 is SGDLS and CDR2 YYNGEE.

The chain couples TRBV10-3 to TRBJ1-1, with a possible D match to TRBD1 (5 bases). V was cut by 5 bases and J by 5 bases, with 9 bases left in between. The CDR3 extends over 12 amino acids. Germline CDR1 reads ENHRY; CDR2 reads SYGVKD. CDR3: CAISLQGTEAFF. The CDR3 DNA sequence: TGTGCCATCAGTCTCCAGGGAACTGAAGCTTTCTTT.

This chain joins TRBV3-1 (or the pseudogene TRBV3-2) and TRBJ1-4; D is unresolved. Germline lookup yields CDR1 LGHDT and CDR2 YNNKEL (reference sequence). The CDR3 extends over 12 amino acids. Trimming took 8 bases from V and 4 from J, leaving 8 bases between them. This CDR3 is CASGVYNEKLFF. CDR3 DNA: TGTGCCAGCGGGGTTTATAATGAAAAACTGTTTTTT.

This clone is a singleton in its sample. J is TRBJ1-1 and V is TRBV30; no reliable D call. V was pared by 2 bases and J by 0 bases, with 4 bases between. CDR1 and CDR2 from the germline V gene are GTSNPN and SVGIG (reference sequence). This CDR3 is 12 amino acids long. The CDR3 reads CAWSRVNTEAFF. In DNA form, the CDR3 reads TGTGCCTGGAGTCGGGTGAACACTGAAGCTTTCTTT. Full variable domain (missing parts from reference TRBV30 and TRBJ1-1): SQTIHQWPATLVQPVGSPLSLECTVEGTSNPNLYWYRQAAGRGLQLLFYSVGIGQISSEVPQNLSASRPQDRQFILSSKKLLLSDSGFYLCAWSRVNTEAFFGQGTRLTVV.

This clone was counted once. This chain connects TRBV4-3 to TRBJ2-1; D gene unclear. The CDR3 extends over 18 amino acids. Germline lookup yields CDR1 LGHNA and CDR2 YSLEER. The germline V and J ends were trimmed by 0 bases and 3 bases, with 18 bases remaining between them. The CDR3 loop reads CASSQDPQWKRIYNEQFF. The DNA for the CDR3 is TGCGCCAGCAGCCAAGATCCACAGTGGAAGAGGATCTACAATGAGCAGTTCTTC.

The chain employs TRBV6-5 and TRBJ2-1; D may be TRBD2 (5 bases). Trimming pared 8 bases from V and 6 bases from J, leaving 14 bases between. Germline lookup yields CDR1 MNHEY and CDR2 SVGAGI. This CDR3 has 13 amino acids. CDR3 coding DNA: TGTGCCAGCGGGCGGGCGGTATTCAATGAGCAGTTCTTC. Its protein product is CASGRAVFNEQFF.